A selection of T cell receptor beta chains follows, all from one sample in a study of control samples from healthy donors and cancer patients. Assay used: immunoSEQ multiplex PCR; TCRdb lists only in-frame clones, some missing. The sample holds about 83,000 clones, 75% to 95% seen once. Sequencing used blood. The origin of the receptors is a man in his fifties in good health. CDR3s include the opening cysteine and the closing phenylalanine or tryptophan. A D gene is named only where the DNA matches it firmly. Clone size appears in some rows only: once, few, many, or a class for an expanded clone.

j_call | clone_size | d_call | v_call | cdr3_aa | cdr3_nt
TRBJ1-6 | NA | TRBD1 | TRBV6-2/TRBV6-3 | CASSRDSFNSPLHF | TGTGCCAGCAGTCGGGACAGCTTCAATTCACCCCTCCACTTT
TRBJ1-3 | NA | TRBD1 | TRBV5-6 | CASSWTGTGNTIYF | TGTGCCAGCAGCTGGACAGGGACTGGAAACACCATATATTTT
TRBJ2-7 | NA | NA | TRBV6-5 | CASSYSSTGTYEQYF | TGTGCCAGCAGTTACTCGTCGACAGGTACCTACGAGCAGTACTTC
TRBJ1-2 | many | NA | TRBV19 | CASSMGTGYGYTF | TGTGCCAGTAGTATGGGGACGGGCTATGGCTACACCTTC
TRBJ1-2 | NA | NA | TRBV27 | CASRGLGNYGYTF | TGTGCCAGCAGGGGGCTTGGGAACTATGGCTACACCTTC
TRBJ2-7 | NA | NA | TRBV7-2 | CASSPWDNPIYEQYF | TGTGCCAGCAGCCCCTGGGACAACCCCATATACGAGCAGTACTTC
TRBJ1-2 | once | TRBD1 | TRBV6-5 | CASGQGPGYTF | TGTGCCAGCGGACAGGGTCCTGGCTACACCTTC
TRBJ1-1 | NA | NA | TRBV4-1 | CASSLIVDTEAFF | TGCGCCAGCAGCCTAATTGTCGACACTGAAGCTTTCTTT
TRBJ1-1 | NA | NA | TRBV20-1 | CSAPRGTEAFF | TGCAGTGCACCCAGGGGTACTGAAGCTTTCTTT
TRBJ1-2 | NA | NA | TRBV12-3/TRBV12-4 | CASSLAKKGYTF | TGTGCCAGCAGTTTAGCAAAGAAGGGCTACACCTTC
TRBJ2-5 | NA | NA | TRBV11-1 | CASSLEETQYF | TGTGCCAGCAGCTTAGAGGAGACCCAGTACTTC
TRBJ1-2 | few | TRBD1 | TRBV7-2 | CASSLTGPYGYTF | TGTGCCAGCAGCTTGACAGGGCCCTATGGCTACACCTTC
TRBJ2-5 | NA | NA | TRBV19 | CASSISPGETQYF | TGTGCCAGTAGTATATCGCCCGGAGAGACCCAGTACTTC
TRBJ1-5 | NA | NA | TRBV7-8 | CASSSSVGPQHF | TGTGCCAGCAGCTCCAGCGTCGGGCCCCAGCATTTT
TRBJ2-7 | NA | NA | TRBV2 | CASTRVAEQYF | TGTGCCAGCACCAGGGTGGCCGAGCAGTACTTC
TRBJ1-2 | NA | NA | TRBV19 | CASRRAGLNYGYTF | TGTGCCTCCCGACGGGCGGGGTTGAACTATGGCTACACCTTC
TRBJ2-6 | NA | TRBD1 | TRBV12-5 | CASGTTGAGGANVLTF | TGTGCTAGTGGCACGACAGGGGCAGGTGGGGCCAACGTCCTGACTTTC
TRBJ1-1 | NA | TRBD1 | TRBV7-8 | CASSSTGRLGTEAFF | TGTGCCAGCAGCTCGACAGGGAGGTTGGGCACTGAAGCTTTCTTT
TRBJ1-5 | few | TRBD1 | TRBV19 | CASSPQQGGSNQPQHF | TGTGCCAGTAGCCCCCAACAGGGGGGAAGCAATCAGCCCCAGCATTTT
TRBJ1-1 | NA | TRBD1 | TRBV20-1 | CSATDRGKAFF | TGCAGTGCTACTGACAGGGGTAAAGCTTTCTTT
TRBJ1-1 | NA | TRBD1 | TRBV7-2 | CASSLALGQLNTEAFF | TGTGCCAGCAGCTTAGCCCTGGGACAGCTGAACACTGAAGCTTTCTTT
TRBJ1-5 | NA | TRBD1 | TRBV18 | CASSNPFGTGFHF | TGTGCCAGCTCAAATCCGTTCGGGACAGGGTTCCATTTT
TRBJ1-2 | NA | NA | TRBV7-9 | CASSLDRVYGYTF | TGTGCCAGCAGCTTAGACAGGGTCTATGGCTACACCTTC
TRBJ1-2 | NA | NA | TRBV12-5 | CASGLVVARQGNYGYTF | TGTGCTAGTGGTTTGGTAGTCGCCCGCCAGGGGAACTATGGCTACACCTTC
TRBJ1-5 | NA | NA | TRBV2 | CASSEAGGNQPQHF | TGTGCCAGCAGTGAAGCGGGGGGGAATCAGCCCCAGCATTTT
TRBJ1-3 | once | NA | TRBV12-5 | CASGFWDLGNTIYF | TGTGCTAGTGGTTTTTGGGACCTCGGAAACACCATATATTTT
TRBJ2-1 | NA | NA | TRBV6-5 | CASKDRLLGDEQFF | TGTGCCAGCAAAGACAGACTTTTAGGGGATGAGCAGTTCTTC
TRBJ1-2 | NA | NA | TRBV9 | CASSVVGYGYTF | TGTGCCAGCAGCGTAGTAGGGTATGGCTACACCTTC
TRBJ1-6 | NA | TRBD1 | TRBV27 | CASVKTGGVGSYNSPLHF | TGTGCCAGCGTTAAGACAGGGGGCGTAGGATCCTATAATTCACCCCTCCACTTT
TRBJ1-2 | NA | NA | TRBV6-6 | CASSPDTYGYTF | TGTGCCAGCAGTCCAGACACGTATGGCTACACCTTC
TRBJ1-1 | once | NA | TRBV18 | CASSPPRRLNTEAFF | TGTGCCAGCTCACCACCGAGGAGGCTGAACACTGAAGCTTTCTTT
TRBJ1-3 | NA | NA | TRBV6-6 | CATGAGNTIYF | TGTGCCACAGGTGCTGGAAACACCATATATTTT
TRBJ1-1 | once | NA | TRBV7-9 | CAVGRGKWTTEAFF | TGTGCCGTCGGACGCGGAAAATGGACCACTGAAGCTTTCTTT
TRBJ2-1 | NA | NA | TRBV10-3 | CAISVYGLGNEQFF | TGTGCCATCAGTGTCTATGGCCTAGGAAATGAGCAGTTCTTC
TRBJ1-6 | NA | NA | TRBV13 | CASSFGQTNSPLHF | TGTGCCAGCAGCTTCGGTCAGACCAATTCACCCCTCCACTTT
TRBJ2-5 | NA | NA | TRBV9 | CASSVGGGGTETQYF | TGTGCCAGCAGCGTAGGGGGAGGGGGCACGGAGACCCAGTACTTC
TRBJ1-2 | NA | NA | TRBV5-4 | CASSLSPAGGGYGYTF | TGTGCCAGCAGCCTGTCACCTGCTGGGGGAGGCTATGGCTACACCTTC
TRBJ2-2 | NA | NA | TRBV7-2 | CASSLAEGSTGELFF | TGTGCCAGCAGCTTAGCTGAGGGGTCAACCGGGGAGCTGTTTTTT
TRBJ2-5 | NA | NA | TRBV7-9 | CASSPPGHAQETQYF | TGTGCCAGCAGCCCTCCGGGACACGCCCAAGAGACCCAGTACTTC
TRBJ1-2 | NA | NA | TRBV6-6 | CATVIGGVHGYTF | TGTGCCACCGTAATTGGGGGAGTTCATGGCTACACCTTC
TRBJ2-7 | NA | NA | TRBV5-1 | CASSETSFYEQYF | TGCGCCAGCAGCGAAACTAGCTTCTACGAGCAGTACTTC
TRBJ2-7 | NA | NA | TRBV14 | CASSHPGRGYEQYF | TGTGCCAGCAGCCACCCTGGGCGGGGCTACGAGCAGTACTTC
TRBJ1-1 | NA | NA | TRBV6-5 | CASSSGRRNTEAFF | TGTGCCAGCAGCTCAGGGAGGAGGAACACTGAAGCTTTCTTT
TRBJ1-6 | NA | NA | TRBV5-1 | CASSLGQLNSPLHF | TGCGCCAGCAGCTTGGGGCAACTTAATTCACCCCTCCACTTT
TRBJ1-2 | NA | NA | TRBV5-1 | CASSLESFYGYTF | TGCGCCAGCAGCTTGGAGTCTTTCTATGGCTACACCTTC
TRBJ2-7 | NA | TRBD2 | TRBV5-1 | CASGVGTRNEQYF | TGCGCCAGTGGGGTCGGGACTAGAAACGAGCAGTACTTC
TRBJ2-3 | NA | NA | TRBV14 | CASSQGQGDTQYF | TGTGCCAGCAGCCAAGGCCAAGGAGATACGCAGTATTTT
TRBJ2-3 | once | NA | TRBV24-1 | CATSALGGLSTDTQYF | TGTGCCACCAGTGCCCTCGGAGGGCTTAGCACAGATACGCAGTATTTT
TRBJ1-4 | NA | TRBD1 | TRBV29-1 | CSVGPGTGREKLFF | TGCAGCGTTGGCCCCGGGACAGGGAGGGAAAAACTGTTTTTT
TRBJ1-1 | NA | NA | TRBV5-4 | CASSGASRGDTEAFF | TGTGCCAGCTCCGGGGCCAGCCGTGGGGACACTGAAGCTTTCTTT
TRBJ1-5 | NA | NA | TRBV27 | CASSLSPSGVQPQHF | TGTGCCAGCAGTTTGTCACCAAGCGGAGTTCAGCCCCAGCATTTT
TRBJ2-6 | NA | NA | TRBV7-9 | CASSPLGQTSTSGANVLTF | TGTGCCAGCAGCCCCTTAGGACAGACATCAACTTCTGGGGCCAACGTCCTGACTTTC
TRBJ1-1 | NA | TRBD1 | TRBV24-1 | CATSETGSNTEAFF | TGTGCCACCAGTGAGACAGGGTCGAACACTGAAGCTTTCTTT
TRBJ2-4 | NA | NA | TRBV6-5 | CASSYYQTKNIQYF | TGTGCCAGCAGTTACTATCAGACCAAAAACATTCAGTACTTC